A single sample is the source of the 30 T cell receptor beta chains below, sequenced in a study of shared clonotypes between healthy human individuals. Sequenced by immunoSEQ multiplex PCR; TCRdb stores in-frame clones only, minus some. The sample holds over a million clones; 75% to 85% are singletons and the top ten take under 0.8%. The sequenced material came from memory CD4+ T cells from PBMCs. Stated subset: CD45RA-negative fraction. These receptors all stem from a man in his late teens or twenties in good health. Some clones in this sample may be carry-over from other donors' samples.

The chain links TRBV30 to TRBJ1-2; 8 bases agree with TRBD1. V shed 2 bases and J 4 bases; nucleotides not matched to a gene: 9. CDR1 and CDR2 (germline): GTSNPN, SVGIG (reference sequence). This CDR3 is 15 amino acids long. This CDR3 reads CAWSTQGAFVYGYTF. In DNA form, the CDR3 reads TGTGCCTGGAGTACTCAGGGGGCTTTCGTCTATGGCTACACCTTC.

This clone was picked up one time. The chain links TRBV11-2 to TRBJ2-7; a possible D gene is TRBD1 (7 bases). The CDR3 contains 15 residues. Germline assignment: CDR1 SGHAT and CDR2 FQNNGV. The ends were cut back, 3 bases at V and 2 bases at J, with 14 bases in the middle. The CDR3 region is CASSFRGARTYEQYF. The CDR3 DNA sequence: TGTGCCAGCAGCTTCAGGGGGGCGAGGACCTACGAGCAGTACTTC.

The chain's CDR3 is CASSQRGGANTEAFF. CDR3 coding DNA: TGTGCCAGCTCACAGCGAGGGGGAGCGAACACTGAAGCTTTCTTT. The chain recombines TRBV18 with TRBJ1-1, with TRBD1 as a possible D gene (6 bases). Per germline, CDR1 KGHSH and CDR2 LQKENI. CDR3 length equals 15 residues. The V end lost 4 bases, the J end lost 1 base, and 13 bases lay between the germline ends.

The chain employs TRBV5-1 and TRBJ1-1; tentatively, D is TRBD1 (5 bases). The CDR3 is 18 residues long. The germline V and J ends were trimmed by 4 bases and 3 bases, with 25 bases remaining between them. Germline V gives CDR1 SGHRS, CDR2 YFSETQ. The CDR3 spells CASSLGGVSGTIDTEAFF. For the CDR3, the DNA is TGCGCCAGCAGCCTGGGCGGTGTTTCAGGGACTATCGACACTGAAGCTTTCTTT.

The rearrangement joins TRBV28 to TRBJ1-1, with TRBD1 as a possible D gene (5 bases). CDR1 is MDHEN and CDR2 is SYDVKM in the germline V gene. The germline V and J ends were trimmed by 5 bases and 0 bases, with 31 bases remaining between them. The CDR3 is 21 residues long. The CDR3 coding sequence is TGTGCCAGCAGTAACTCCCTCCACCGGAGAGGTGAGAGGGGAATGAACACTGAAGCTTTCTTT. Protein: CASSNSLHRRGERGMNTEAFF.

This chain joins TRBV5-1 and TRBJ1-2, with a weak D call TRBD1 (6 bases). The CDR3 has 15 residues. The germline CDR1 and CDR2 sequences are SGHRS and YFSETQ. Trimming left V 1 base short and J 3 bases short, with 13 bases between. CDR3 protein: CASSLFPGADYGYTF. The CDR3 bases are TGCGCCAGCAGCTTGTTCCCAGGGGCCGACTATGGCTACACCTTC.

V is TRBV7-2 and J is TRBJ2-6; D gene unclear. From germline, CDR1 is SGHTA and CDR2 FQGNSA. V was trimmed by 5 bases and J by 0 bases, leaving 8 bases between them. This CDR3 comprises 15 residues. The CDR3 DNA reads as TGTGCCAGCAGCCTCGGAAGCTCTGGGGCCAACGTCCTGACTTTC. Encoded protein: CASSLGSSGANVLTF. Complete variable domain (other parts from reference TRBV7-2 and TRBJ2-6): GAGVSQSPSNKVTEKGKDVELRCDPISGHTALYWYRQSLGQGLEFLIYFQGNSAPDKSGLPSDRFSAERTGGSVSTLTIQRTQQEDSAVYLCASSLGSSGANVLTFGAGSRLTVL.

The V call is TRBV5-1, the J call TRBJ1-1; D not certain. V was shortened by 2 bases and J by 0 bases, with 2 bases between the two germline ends. The CDR3 loop spans 12 amino acids. Germline CDR1 is SGHRS and CDR2 is YFSETQ. The CDR3 loop reads CASSFLNTEAFF. CDR3 DNA sequence: TGCGCCAGCAGCTTCCTGAACACTGAAGCTTTCTTT.

The chain combines TRBV6-5 with TRBJ2-1; 13 positions match TRBD2. Germline V CDR1 and CDR2: MNHEY, SVGAGI. J was trimmed by 15 bases and V by 5 bases; bases with no gene match: 10. This CDR3 comprises 14 residues. The CDR3, as DNA: TGTGCCAGCAGTAAGCGACTAGCGGGAGGCTTTCGGTTCTTC. Translated, it gives CASSKRLAGGFRFF.

The CDR3 DNA reads as TGTGCCAGCAGCTCCAACCTTAGGACTAGCAGGACCTACGAGCAGTACTTC. Amino acids: CASSSNLRTSRTYEQYF. The J gene is TRBJ2-7, the V gene TRBV7-8, with 8 bases lining up with TRBD2. The CDR3 sequence is 17 residues long. With 4 bases clipped from V and 2 bases from J, the junction kept 13 bases outside the gene matches. CDR1 is SGHVS, CDR2 FQNEAQ, per germline.

The CDR3 protein is CAFGGQTYEQYF. The CDR3, as DNA: TGTGCTTTTGGAGGCCAAACCTACGAGCAGTACTTC. The genes are TRBV30 and TRBJ2-7; weak D call: TRBD2 (5 bases). Looked up from germline, CDR1 is GTSNPN and CDR2 is SVGIG (reference sequence). The CDR3 extends over 12 amino acids. The entire variable domain, with the rest obtained from reference TRBV30 and TRBJ2-7, is as follows: SQTIHQWPATLVQPVGSPLSLECTVEGTSNPNLYWYRQAAGRGLQLLFYSVGIGQISSEVPQNLSASRPQDRQFILSSKKLLLSDSGFYLCAFGGQTYEQYFGPGTRLTVT.

This clone was detected many times. This chain links TRBV18 with TRBJ1-1; the D gene is possibly TRBD1 (5 bases). There are 12 residues in the CDR3. With 2 bases removed from V and 7 bases from J, the gap between germline ends came to 8 bases. Germline CDR1 is KGHSH and CDR2 is LQKENI. CDR3 bases: TGTGCCAGCTCACCAACGGGGGATGAAGCTTTCTTT. Translating it yields CASSPTGDEAFF. Combining the CDR3 with reference TRBV18 and TRBJ1-1 gives the whole variable domain NAGVMQNPRHLVRRRGQEARLRCSPMKGHSHVYWYRQLPEEGLKFMVYLQKENIIDESGMPKERFSAEFPKEGPSILRIQQVVRGDSAAYFCASSPTGDEAFFGQGTRLTVV.

The chain joins TRBV9 to TRBJ2-7; possibly TRBD1 or TRBD2 for D (5 bases each). The CDR3 runs 16 residues. The ends were cut back, 0 bases at V and 2 bases at J, with 15 bases in the middle. The germline V gene encodes CDR1 SGDLS and CDR2 YYNGEE. DNA for the CDR3: TGTGCCAGCAGCGTAGTTGGGACGGGCACGACCTACGAGCAGTACTTC. Amino acids: CASSVVGTGTTYEQYF.

This chain uses TRBV11-1 with TRBJ2-1; D gene unclear. The CDR3 runs 11 residues. The germline gives CDR1 SGHAT, CDR2 FQDESV (reference sequence). V was shortened by 1 base and J by 7 bases, with 2 bases between the two germline ends. The DNA of the CDR3 is TGTGCCAGCAGCTTAGAGAATGAGCAGTTCTTC. As protein: CASSLENEQFF.

The chain employs TRBV2 and TRBJ2-3; perhaps D is TRBD1 or TRBD2 (6 bases each). The V gene lost 3 bases and the J gene lost 0 bases, with 13 bases spanning the gap. The germline CDR1 and CDR2 sequences are SNHLY and FYNNEI. The CDR3 runs to 16 residues. CDR3 sequence reads: CASSEEGGPSTDTQYF. The CDR3 nucleotides are TGTGCCAGCAGTGAGGAGGGGGGCCCTAGCACAGATACGCAGTATTTT. Looking up the rest from reference TRBV2 and TRBJ2-3 gives the full variable domain: EPEVTQTPSHQVTQMGQEVILRCVPISNHLYFYWYRQILGQKVEFLVSFYNNEISEKSEIFDDQFSVERPDGSNFTLKIRSTKLEDSAMYFCASSEEGGPSTDTQYFGPGTRLTVL.

The rearrangement uses TRBV19 and TRBJ2-1; D may be TRBD2 (6 bases). Trimming left V 3 bases short and J 4 bases short, with 16 bases between. This CDR3 contains 16 residues. Germline-derived CDR1 and CDR2 are LNHDA and SQIVND (reference sequence). The chain's CDR3 is CASSMFNLGTYNEQFF. The CDR3 nucleotides are TGTGCCAGTAGTATGTTCAACCTCGGGACTTACAATGAGCAGTTCTTC.

V is TRBV18 and J is TRBJ1-3, with D unclear. There are 16 residues in the CDR3. Trimming stripped 2 bases from V and 0 bases from J, with 11 bases between. Germline V CDR1 and CDR2: KGHSH, LQKENI. This chain's CDR3 is CASSPIARDSGNTIYF. Written as DNA, the CDR3 is TGTGCCAGCTCACCAATTGCGCGGGACTCTGGAAACACCATATATTTT.

This clone was counted at least ten times. The chain uses TRBV6-1 and TRBJ1-4; D remains ambiguous. The V end lost 6 bases, the J end lost 5 bases, and 7 bases lay between the germline ends. CDR3 length: 12 residues. CDR1 and CDR2 from the germline V gene are MNHNS and SASEGT. In DNA form, the CDR3 reads TGTGCCAGCAGAACAGTGAATGAAAAACTGTTTTTT. Its translation: CASRTVNEKLFF.

This clone was counted only a few times. Other DNA sequences in this sample translate to the same CDR3. The V gene is TRBV29-1, the J gene TRBJ2-5; D is uncertain. Germline V gene lookup returns CDR1 SQVTM and CDR2 ANQGSEA. V lost 4 bases, J lost 4 bases, and 4 bases lay in between. The CDR3 is made up of 10 amino acids. CDR3: CSVGRETQYF. Written as DNA, the CDR3 is TGCAGCGTTGGGAGAGAGACCCAGTACTTC.

This clone came up a few times. The V and J genes are TRBV6-1 and TRBJ1-5; D unresolved. Germline V gives CDR1 MNHNS, CDR2 SASEGT. V lost 1 base to trimming and J lost 2 bases, with 12 bases between them. This CDR3 spans 16 amino acids. The CDR3 sequence: CASSEEIRIGNQPQHF. Written as DNA, the CDR3 is TGTGCCAGCAGTGAAGAGATCCGTATCGGCAATCAGCCCCAGCATTTT.

This clone was seen repeatedly, ten times or more. The gene calls are TRBV27 and TRBJ1-1; TRBD1 matches at 7 bases. CDR1 and CDR2 from the germline V gene are MNHEY and SMNVEV (reference sequence). There are 14 residues in the CDR3. Trimming removed 2 bases from V and 11 bases from J; junction bases left unmatched: 11. The CDR3 DNA sequence: TGTGCCAGCAGTTTACGTCCCATAACAGGGGTCGCTTTCTTT. This codes for CASSLRPITGVAFF.

This sequence joins TRBV5-1 and TRBJ2-2, with 7 positions matching TRBD1. Germline V gene lookup returns CDR1 SGHRS and CDR2 YFSETQ. CDR3 size: 16 residues. J was trimmed by 6 bases and V by 4 bases; bases with no gene match: 12. The CDR3 nucleotides are TGCGCCAGCAGCCTGACAGGGCTGAGGGGTCCCGGGGAGCTGTTTTTT. Its translation is CASSLTGLRGPGELFF.

V gene TRBV18 combines with J gene TRBJ1-5; D is ambiguous. CDR3 length equals 13 residues. V was clipped by 10 bases and J by 5 bases, with 15 bases between them. Germline V CDR1 and CDR2: KGHSH, LQKENI. DNA for the CDR3: TGTGCCACCACACCAAGTTGGGATCAGCCCCAGCATTTT. Translated, it gives CATTPSWDQPQHF.

In this sample, this clone turned up once. The chain carries TRBV7-2 and TRBJ2-1; TRBD2 agrees at 10 bases. CDR1 is SGHTA and CDR2 is FQGNSA in the germline V gene. The V and J ends lost 5 bases and 6 bases, in that order; junction bases with no gene match: 7. CDR3 length: 15 residues. The CDR3 DNA follows: TGTGCCAGCAGCCCTACTAGCGGGAATAGCAATGAGCAGTTCTTC. As protein: CASSPTSGNSNEQFF.

This clone was seen a handful of times. The chain recombines TRBV4-2 with TRBJ2-1; D may match TRBD1 or TRBD2 (6 bases each). V gave up 6 bases and J gave up 5 bases, with 14 bases separating them. The CDR3 contains 14 residues. From germline, CDR1 is LGHNA and CDR2 YNFKEQ. CDR3 bases: TGTGCCAGCAGGGAAGGGGGGACGGACAATGAGCAGTTCTTC. This gives the protein CASREGGTDNEQFF.

The rearrangement joins TRBV30 to TRBJ2-2; possibly TRBD2 for D (6 bases). The CDR3 totals 13 residues. V lost 0 bases and J lost 6, with 8 bases in between. Germline V gives CDR1 GTSNPN, CDR2 SVGIG (reference sequence). In nucleotides, the CDR3 is TGTGCCTGGAGTGTGGGGGAGGCCGGGGAGCTGTTTTTT. The encoded protein is CAWSVGEAGELFF. Based on the CDR3 plus reference TRBV30 and TRBJ2-2, the full variable domain is SQTIHQWPATLVQPVGSPLSLECTVEGTSNPNLYWYRQAAGRGLQLLFYSVGIGQISSEVPQNLSASRPQDRQFILSSKKLLLSDSGFYLCAWSVGEAGELFFGEGSRLTVL.

The gene calls are TRBV11-2 and TRBJ2-4; D may be TRBD1 (5 bases). Trimming removed 3 bases from V and 1 base from J, with 10 bases in between. The CDR3 has 15 residues. Germline V lookup: CDR1 SGHAT, CDR2 FQNNGV. DNA for the CDR3: TGTGCCAGCAGCTTCACAGGAGTTGCCAAAAACATTCAGTACTTC. Translation gives CASSFTGVAKNIQYF.

With respect to this clone: The sample contains more than one DNA sequence encoding this CDR3. The CDR3: CSGRSSYEQYF. CDR3 bases: TGCAGCGGCCGATCCTCCTACGAGCAGTACTTC. The rearrangement joins TRBV29-1 to TRBJ2-7; D gene ambiguous. V gave up 7 bases and J gave up 0 bases, with 7 bases separating them. CDR3 size: 11 residues. CDR1 is SQVTM and CDR2 is ANQGSEA in the germline V gene.

This clone came up a few times. The chain carries TRBV4-2 and TRBJ2-1, with 11 bases lining up with TRBD2. The length of the CDR3 is 16 residues. The germline V gene has CDR1 LGHNA and CDR2 YNFKEQ. Trimming took 3 bases from V and 3 from J; bases not matched to a gene: 4. The CDR3 reads CASSQLTSGSYNEQFF. The CDR3 DNA reads TGTGCCAGCAGCCAGCTTACTAGCGGGAGCTACAATGAGCAGTTCTTC.

The gene calls are TRBV5-1 and TRBJ1-2, with unresolved D. The V and J ends lost 0 bases and 7 bases respectively, with 13 bases between them. The CDR3 runs 14 residues. The germline CDR1 and CDR2 sequences are SGHRS and YFSETQ. This CDR3 reads CASSLGGGKSGYTF. Here the CDR3 DNA reads TGCGCCAGCAGCTTGGGAGGTGGAAAAAGTGGCTACACCTTC.